This T cell receptor (beta chain) was obtained from a study of T-cell memory formation after mild COVID-19 (dated by TCRdb to the early 2020s). For the wider study: TCR sequence clusters from the two donors were largely donor specific. Longitudinal TCRalpha and TCRbeta repertoire sequencing tracked T-cell clones expanding and contracting after mild COVID-19 in two donors. Two young, previously healthy adult volunteers, one female and one male, were included in the cohort. The research as a whole found: The study included only a couple of mild cases, and larger cohorts that include severe cases with pre-infection samples were judged to be necessary. SARS-CoV-2 specificity was not confirmed for the second-wave clones peaking on day 37. Some responding clones were found in pre-infection memory, which suggests that pre-existing cross-reactive memory T cells took part in the SARS-CoV-2 response. Contracting CD4+ clones turned up mainly in the CM and EM memory subsets, whereas EMRA was where CD8+ clones were enriched. Clones that contracted from day 15 to 85 showed balanced CD4/CD8 phenotypes, whereas a second wave of clones that expanded from day 15 to 37 leaned towards CD4+.

The CDR3 starts with the cysteine, ends with the phenylalanine, and has 15 residues. Left in the record is the CDR3 DNA by itself, 45 bases read in frame from the first base. CDR1 and CDR2, per the germline V gene, are MGHDK and SYGVNS. Relative to germline, V is 2 bases shorter and J is 4 bases shorter, with 15 bases between their ends. Ficoll-Paque density gradient centrifugation was used to isolate PBMCs. TCRdb lists the instrument as Illumina NovaSeq 6000. TCRalpha and TCRbeta cDNA libraries were built by 5'RACE with constant-segment primers, adding sample barcodes and unique molecular identifiers. Trizol reagent was used to extract RNA from every sample. Amplification of the libraries took two PCR steps, and the second step added a second sample barcode plus Illumina TruSeq adapters. Sequencing of libraries was performed on an Illumina NovaSeq with 2 x 150 bp paired-end reads. Per the source publication's procedure: Reads were demultiplexed and collapsed into UMI-guided consensus sequences with migec v1.2.7. Using mixcr v2.1.11, the UMI consensuses were aligned to TRA and TRB V and J templates and assembled into clonotypes. Expanded or contracted clonotypes were those called significant by both edgeR and NoisET, with noise models trained on biological replicates. edgeR calls used a false discovery rate-adjusted p below 0.01 and a log2 fold-change threshold of 1. As an exploratory analysis of dynamics, max-normalized trajectories of the 1000 most abundant clonotypes were examined with PCA combined with hierarchical clustering. Separately sequenced CD4+ and CD8+ repertoires were used to assign the CD4 or CD8 phenotype of responding clones. TCRdb cleaned the public reads at Q25 with fastp, built clones with MiXCR and kept in-frame beta chains. Each CDR3 protein appears once, grouped with its most common genes and DNA. The V and J calls and clone size are TCRdb's, not the authors'. Across this sample there are roughly 100,000 distinct CDR3 sequences, with about 15% seen only once. The top ten constitute around 28% of the sample.

This clonotype has only a few counts. Its antigen is currently not known. The record has no base qualities; no much larger clone is one base away. The origin of this receptor is an adult woman who had mild COVID-19 (a few samples of this study predate the infection). The sample titles of this study are shuffled in the database, so cell type and time point are left out; the donor was told from shared clones. Source material: PBMCs or a T cell subset sorted from them (not recorded which). Here the chain combines TRBV25-1 and TRBJ2-7; the D gene is possibly TRBD1 or TRBD2, with 5 bases matching each. The CDR3 protein: CASSEKGEGSYEQYF. The sequence in DNA is TGTGCCAGCAGTGAAAAGGGCGAGGGGAGTTACGAGCAGTACTTC.